The 2 T cell receptor beta chains listed next were all sequenced from one sample in a study of cytomegalovirus exposure and HLA in healthy donors. The PCR ran on 60 Vbeta and 13 Jbeta primers. Method: immunoSEQ multiplex PCR; TCRdb's copy keeps in-frame clones and lacks some. The sample is made up of approximately 27,000 clones, and the top ten hold about 0.69% of it. The sample consisted of PBMCs. The receptors come from a man in his thirties or forties in good health and CMV-seronegative.

The chain uses TRBV27 and TRBJ1-1, with TRBD1 as a possible D gene (6 bases). V was trimmed by 7 bases and J by 3 bases, leaving 15 bases between them. This CDR3 has 14 residues. Per the germline V gene, CDR1 is MNHEY and CDR2 is SMNVEV (reference sequence). The CDR3: CASKVGTGYTEAFF. CDR3 in DNA: TGTGCCAGCAAAGTGGGTACAGGGTACACTGAAGCTTTCTTT.

As concerns this clone: The CDR3 carries no conserved terminal phenylalanine or tryptophan, so it likely arises from a read error. The DNA is omitted, as the CDR3 cannot be located on it reliably, and the CDR3 follows TCRdb's listing. This chain joins TRBV5-6 and TRBJ2-3; TRBD2, the table's D call, was not compared with the DNA. Germline V gene lookup returns CDR1 SGHDT and CDR2 YYEEEE. The CDR3 adds up to 15 amino acids, both ends counted. CDR3 amino acids: CASSKGGTSGRAAAV.